These 9 T cell receptor beta chains originate from one sample sequenced in a study of T cells in Graves' hyperthyroidism and ophthalmopathy. RNA transcripts served as the template for amplifying TCR beta CDR3 regions. A set of HTBI primers served as the primers for a first-round RT-PCR of the TCR CDR3. TCRdb re-analysed the multiplex PCR reads in MiXCR, keeping a single row per CDR3 protein. The sample shows over 350,000 distinct CDR3 sequences, around 20% of them seen only once. The material sequenced was blood. All receptors derive from a man in his late teens or twenties with Graves' ophthalmopathy.

V and J are TRBV10-3 and TRBJ1-5, with no clear D. CDR1 ENHRY and CDR2 SYGVKD come from the germline V gene. This CDR3 is 14 amino acids long. Deletions cut 4 bases from V and 1 base from J, with 8 bases between. The chain's CDR3 is CAISGEQSNQPQHF. CDR3 coding DNA: TGTGCCATCAGTGGGGAACAGAGCAATCAGCCCCAGCATTTT.

The rearrangement uses TRBV11-3 and TRBJ2-2; TRBD2 aligns across 8 bases. After removal of 4 bases from V and 3 bases from J, the junction contained 7 bases not matched to a gene. The CDR3 contains 16 residues. Germline CDR1 is SGHNT and CDR2 is YENEEA. CDR3: CASSSGGGGYTGELFF. CDR3 DNA: TGTGCCAGCAGCTCCGGGGGGGGGGGGTACACCGGGGAGCTGTTTTTT.

CDR3 bases: TGTGCCAGCCAGCGGGGATTGACCGGGGAGCTGTTTTTT. Amino acid sequence: CASQRGLTGELFF. The rearrangement links TRBV14 to TRBJ2-2, with 7 bases that match TRBD2. CDR1 is SGHDN, CDR2 FVKESK, per germline. Losses at the gene ends were 8 bases for V and 5 bases for J; bases not matched to a gene: 5. The CDR3 runs to 13 residues.

This clonotype was found many times. This chain joins TRBV11-2 and TRBJ2-1; D remains ambiguous. The germline V gene encodes CDR1 SGHAT and CDR2 FQNNGV. The CDR3 spans 12 residues. The germline V and J ends were trimmed by 1 base and 6 bases, with 4 bases remaining between them. CDR3 nucleotides: TGTGCCAGCAGCTTAGGGTCCAATGAGCAGTTCTTC. Residues: CASSLGSNEQFF.

A word on this clonotype: A clone one base away is much larger, so this may be a read error. J is TRBJ2-5 and V is TRBV2; TRBD2 is a possible D gene (5 bases). Germline CDR1 SNHLY, CDR2 FYNNEI. CDR3 size: 13 residues. The CDR3 DNA is TGTGCCAGCAGTGAAACCCGGGGAGAGGCCCAGTACTTC. Translation: CASSETRGEAQYF.

In its sample, this clonotype was seen many times. The CDR3 region has the DNA TGCGCCAGCAGCTTGGAGGACAGGGCCACCTACGAGCAGTACTTC. Residues: CASSLEDRATYEQYF. This chain connects TRBV5-1 to TRBJ2-7; 8 bases match TRBD1. Germline trimming cut 0 bases from V and 2 bases from J; bases unmatched to any gene: 4. The CDR3 extends over 15 amino acids. Germline CDR1 SGHRS, CDR2 YFSETQ.

This clonotype was found many times. The chain has TRBV28 and TRBJ1-6; D not resolved. With 8 bases removed from V and 0 bases from J, the gap between germline ends came to 8 bases. In germline, CDR1 is MDHEN, CDR2 SYDVKM. CDR3 size: 14 residues. Written as DNA, the CDR3 is TGTGCCAGCTGGTCGAGCTCCTATAATTCACCCCTCCACTTT. Its translation: CASWSSSYNSPLHF.

This clonotype turned up a few times. This chain joins TRBV12-3 or TRBV12-4 and TRBJ1-4; 10 positions match TRBD1. V lost 6 bases and J lost 7; bases outside the gene matches: 5. The CDR3 is 14 residues long. The CDR3 here is CASRTGTGVEKLFF. CDR3 DNA sequence: TGTGCCAGCAGGACCGGGACAGGGGTTGAAAAACTGTTTTTT.

There are many counts of this clonotype. V usage is TRBV6-1 and J usage is TRBJ2-2, with unresolved D. The CDR3 has 18 residues. The germline CDR1 and CDR2 sequences are MNHNS and SASEGT. The V end was cut by 1 base, the J end by 0 bases, with 15 bases between. CDR3 protein: CASSEGGGLYPNTGELFF. The CDR3 nucleotides read TGTGCCAGCAGTGAAGGAGGCGGCCTTTACCCGAACACCGGGGAGCTGTTTTTT.